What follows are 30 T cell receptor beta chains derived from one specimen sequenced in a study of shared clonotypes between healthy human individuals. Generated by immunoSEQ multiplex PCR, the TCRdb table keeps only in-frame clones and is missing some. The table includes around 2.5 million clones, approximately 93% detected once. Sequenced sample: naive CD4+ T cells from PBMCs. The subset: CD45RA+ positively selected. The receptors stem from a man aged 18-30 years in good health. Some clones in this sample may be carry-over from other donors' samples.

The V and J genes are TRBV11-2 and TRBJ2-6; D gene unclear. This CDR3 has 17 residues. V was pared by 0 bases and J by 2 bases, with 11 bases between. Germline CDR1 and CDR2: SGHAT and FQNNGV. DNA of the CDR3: TGTGCCAGCAGCTTAGACTGGTCGACAACTGGGGCCAACGTCCTGACTTTC. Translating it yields CASSLDWSTTGANVLTF.

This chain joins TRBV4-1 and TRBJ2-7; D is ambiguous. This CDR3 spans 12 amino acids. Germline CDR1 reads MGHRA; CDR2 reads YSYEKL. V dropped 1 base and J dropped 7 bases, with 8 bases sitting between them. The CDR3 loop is CASSQVEGEQYF. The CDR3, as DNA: TGCGCCAGCAGCCAAGTTGAAGGGGAGCAGTACTTC.

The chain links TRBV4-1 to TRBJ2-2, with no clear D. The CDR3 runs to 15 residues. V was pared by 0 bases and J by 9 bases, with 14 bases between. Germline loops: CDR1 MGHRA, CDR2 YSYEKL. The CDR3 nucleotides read TGCGCCAGCAGCCAAGATCTGACATCTATCAGGGAGCTGTTTTTT. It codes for CASSQDLTSIRELFF.

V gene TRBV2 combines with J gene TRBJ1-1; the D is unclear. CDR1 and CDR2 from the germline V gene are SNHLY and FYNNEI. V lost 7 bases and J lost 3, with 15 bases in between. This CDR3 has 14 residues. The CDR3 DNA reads TGTGCCAGCACCCTGGAGTCCGGAGACACTGAAGCTTTCTTT. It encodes CASTLESGDTEAFF.

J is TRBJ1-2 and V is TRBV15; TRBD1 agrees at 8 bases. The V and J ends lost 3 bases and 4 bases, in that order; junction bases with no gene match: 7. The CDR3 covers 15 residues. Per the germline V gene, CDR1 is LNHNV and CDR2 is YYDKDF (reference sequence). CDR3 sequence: CATSSPDRVGYGYTF. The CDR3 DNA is TGTGCCACCAGCAGCCCGGACAGGGTTGGCTATGGCTACACCTTC.

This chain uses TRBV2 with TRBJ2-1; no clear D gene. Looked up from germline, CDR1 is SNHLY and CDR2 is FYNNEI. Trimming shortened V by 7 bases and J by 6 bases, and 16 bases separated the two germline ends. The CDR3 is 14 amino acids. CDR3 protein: CASKRALPTNEQFF. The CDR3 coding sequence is TGTGCCAGCAAAAGGGCTCTCCCAACCAATGAGCAGTTCTTC.

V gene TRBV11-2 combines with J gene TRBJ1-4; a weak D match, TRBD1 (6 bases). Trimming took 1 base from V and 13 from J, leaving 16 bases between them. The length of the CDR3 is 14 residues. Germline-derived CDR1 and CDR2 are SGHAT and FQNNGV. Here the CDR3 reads CASSLGDNKGRLFF. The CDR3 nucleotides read TGTGCCAGCAGCTTAGGGGACAACAAGGGAAGACTGTTTTTT.

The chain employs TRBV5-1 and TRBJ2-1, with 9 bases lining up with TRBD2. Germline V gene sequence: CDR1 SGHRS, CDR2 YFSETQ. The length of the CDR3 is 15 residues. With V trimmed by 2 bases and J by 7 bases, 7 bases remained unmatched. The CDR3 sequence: CASSFSGSNGNEQFF. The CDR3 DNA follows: TGCGCCAGCAGCTTTAGCGGGAGTAATGGGAATGAGCAGTTCTTC.

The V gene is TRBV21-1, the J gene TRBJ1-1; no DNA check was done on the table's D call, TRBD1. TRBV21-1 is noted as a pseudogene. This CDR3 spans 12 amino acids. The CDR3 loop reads CASIRRNTEAFF. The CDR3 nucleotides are TGTGCCAGCATCCGCAGGAACACTGAAGCTTTCTTT.

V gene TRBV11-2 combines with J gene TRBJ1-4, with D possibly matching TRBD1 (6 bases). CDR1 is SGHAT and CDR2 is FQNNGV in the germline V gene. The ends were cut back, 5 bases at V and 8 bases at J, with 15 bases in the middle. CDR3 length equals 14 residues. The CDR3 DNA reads TGTGCCAGCAGCCAAGACAGGTCCCGGGAAAAACTGTTTTTT. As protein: CASSQDRSREKLFF.

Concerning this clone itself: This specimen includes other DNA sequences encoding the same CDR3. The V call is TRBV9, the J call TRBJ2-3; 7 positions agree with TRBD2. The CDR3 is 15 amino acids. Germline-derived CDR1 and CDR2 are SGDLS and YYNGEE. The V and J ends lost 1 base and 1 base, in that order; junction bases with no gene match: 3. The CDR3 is CASSVRLAGTDTQYF. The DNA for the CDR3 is TGTGCCAGCAGCGTACGGCTAGCGGGCACAGATACGCAGTATTTT.

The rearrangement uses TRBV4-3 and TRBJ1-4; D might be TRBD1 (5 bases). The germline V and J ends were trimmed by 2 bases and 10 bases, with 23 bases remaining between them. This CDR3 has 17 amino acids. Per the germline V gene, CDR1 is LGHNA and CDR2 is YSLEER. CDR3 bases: TGCGCCAGCAGCCAAACCCCTCAACAGTTTGGGCAGGGAAAACTGTTTTTT. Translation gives CASSQTPQQFGQGKLFF.

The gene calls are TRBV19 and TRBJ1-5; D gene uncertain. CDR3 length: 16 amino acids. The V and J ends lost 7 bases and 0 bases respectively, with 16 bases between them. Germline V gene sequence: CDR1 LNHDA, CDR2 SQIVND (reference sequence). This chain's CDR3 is CASTLGRKPSNQPQHF. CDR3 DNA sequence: TGTGCCAGTACTCTCGGACGGAAGCCTAGCAATCAGCCCCAGCATTTT.

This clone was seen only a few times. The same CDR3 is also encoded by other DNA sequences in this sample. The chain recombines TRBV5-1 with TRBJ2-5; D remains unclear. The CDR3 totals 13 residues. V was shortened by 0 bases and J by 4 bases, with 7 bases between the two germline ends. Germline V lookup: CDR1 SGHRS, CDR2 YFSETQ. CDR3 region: CASSLGEGETQYF. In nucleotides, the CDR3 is TGCGCCAGCAGCTTGGGGGAAGGAGAGACCCAGTACTTC.

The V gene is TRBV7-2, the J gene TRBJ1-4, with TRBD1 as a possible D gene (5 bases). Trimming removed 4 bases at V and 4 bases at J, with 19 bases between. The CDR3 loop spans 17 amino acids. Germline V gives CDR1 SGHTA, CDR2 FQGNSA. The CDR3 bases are TGTGCCAGCAGCTCACTAATGCCGGGACGCCGTAATGAAAAACTGTTTTTT. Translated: CASSSLMPGRRNEKLFF.

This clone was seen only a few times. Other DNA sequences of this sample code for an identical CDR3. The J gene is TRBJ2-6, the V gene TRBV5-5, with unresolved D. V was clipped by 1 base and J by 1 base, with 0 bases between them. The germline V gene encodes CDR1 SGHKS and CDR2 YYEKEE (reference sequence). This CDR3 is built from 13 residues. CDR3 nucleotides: TGTGCCAGCAGCTTGTCTGGGGCCAACGTCCTGACTTTC. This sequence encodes CASSLSGANVLTF.

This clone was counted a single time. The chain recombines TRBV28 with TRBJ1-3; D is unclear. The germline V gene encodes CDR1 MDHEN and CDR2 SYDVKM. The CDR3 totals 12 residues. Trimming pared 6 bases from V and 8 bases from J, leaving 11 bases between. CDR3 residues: CASRSQADTIYF. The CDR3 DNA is TGTGCCAGCAGGTCTCAAGCGGACACCATATATTTT.

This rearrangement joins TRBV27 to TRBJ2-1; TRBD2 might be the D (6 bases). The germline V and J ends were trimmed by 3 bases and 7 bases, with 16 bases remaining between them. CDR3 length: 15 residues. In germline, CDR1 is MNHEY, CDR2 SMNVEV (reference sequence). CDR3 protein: CASSFLGGPGNEQFF. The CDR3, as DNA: TGTGCCAGCAGTTTCCTCGGAGGGCCGGGGAATGAGCAGTTCTTC.

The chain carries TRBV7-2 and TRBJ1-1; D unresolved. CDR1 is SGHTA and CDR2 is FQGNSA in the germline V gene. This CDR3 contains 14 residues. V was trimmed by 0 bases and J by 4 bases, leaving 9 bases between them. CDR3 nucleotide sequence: TGTGCCAGCAGCTTAGCGCTGGCCTCCACTGAAGCTTTCTTT. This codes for CASSLALASTEAFF.

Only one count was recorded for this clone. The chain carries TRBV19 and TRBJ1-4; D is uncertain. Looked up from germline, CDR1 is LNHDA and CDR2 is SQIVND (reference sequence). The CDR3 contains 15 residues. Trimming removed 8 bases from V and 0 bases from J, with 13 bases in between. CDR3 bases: TGTGCCAGTTCCCGAAAGGGTGCAACTAATGAAAAACTGTTTTTT. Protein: CASSRKGATNEKLFF.

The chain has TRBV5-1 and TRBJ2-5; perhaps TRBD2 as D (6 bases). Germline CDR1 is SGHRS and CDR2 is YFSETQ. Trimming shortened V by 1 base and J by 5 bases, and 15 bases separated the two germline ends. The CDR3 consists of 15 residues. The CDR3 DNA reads TGCGCCAGCAGCTTGATTGCGGGGCCATCCGAGACCCAGTACTTC. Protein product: CASSLIAGPSETQYF.

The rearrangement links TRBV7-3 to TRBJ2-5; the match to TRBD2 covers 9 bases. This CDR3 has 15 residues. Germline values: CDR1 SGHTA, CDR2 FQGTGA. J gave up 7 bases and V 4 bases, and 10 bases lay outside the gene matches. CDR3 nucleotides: TGTGCCAGCAGCTCCGTAGCGGGAGCCATAGGGACCCAGTACTTC. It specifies CASSSVAGAIGTQYF.

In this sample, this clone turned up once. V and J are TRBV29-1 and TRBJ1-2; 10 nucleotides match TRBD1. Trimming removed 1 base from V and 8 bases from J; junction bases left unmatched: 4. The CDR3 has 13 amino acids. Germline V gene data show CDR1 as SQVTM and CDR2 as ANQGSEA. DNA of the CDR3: TGCAGCGTTGAAGTCGGGACAGGGGTCGGCTACACCTTC. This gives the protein CSVEVGTGVGYTF.

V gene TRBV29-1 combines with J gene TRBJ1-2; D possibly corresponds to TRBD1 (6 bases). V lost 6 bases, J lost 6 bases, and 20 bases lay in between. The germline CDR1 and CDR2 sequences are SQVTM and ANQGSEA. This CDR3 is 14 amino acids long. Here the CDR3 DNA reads TGCAGCGTCCTGGTCCCAGGGGTGAGAGATGGCTACACCTTC. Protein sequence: CSVLVPGVRDGYTF. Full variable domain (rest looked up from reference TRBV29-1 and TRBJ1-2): SAVISQKPSRDICQRGTSLTIQCQVDSQVTMMFWYRQQPGQSLTLIATANQGSEATYESGFVIDKFPISRPNLTFSTLTVSNMSPEDSSIYLCSVLVPGVRDGYTFGSGTRLTVV.

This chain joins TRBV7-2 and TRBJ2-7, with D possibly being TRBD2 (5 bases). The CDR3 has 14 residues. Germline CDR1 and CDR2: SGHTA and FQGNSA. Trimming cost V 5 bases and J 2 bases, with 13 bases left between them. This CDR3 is CASSLTGKPYEQYF. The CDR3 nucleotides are TGTGCCAGCAGCCTAACGGGAAAACCCTACGAGCAGTACTTC.

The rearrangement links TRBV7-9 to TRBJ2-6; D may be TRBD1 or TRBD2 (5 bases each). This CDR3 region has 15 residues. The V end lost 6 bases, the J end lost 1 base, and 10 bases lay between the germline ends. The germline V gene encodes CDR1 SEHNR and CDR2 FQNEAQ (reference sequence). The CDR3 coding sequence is TGTGCCAGCAGATCTGAGGGGTCTGGGGCCAACGTCCTGACTTTC. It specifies CASRSEGSGANVLTF.

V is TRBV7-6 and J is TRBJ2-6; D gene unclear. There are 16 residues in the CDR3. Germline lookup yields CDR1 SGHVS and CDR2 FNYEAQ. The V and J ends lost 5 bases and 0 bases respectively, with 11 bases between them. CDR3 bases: TGTGCCAGCAGCGGGGTCAGATCCTCTGGGGCCAACGTCCTGACTTTC. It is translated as CASSGVRSSGANVLTF. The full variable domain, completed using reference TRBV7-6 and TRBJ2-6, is GAGVSQSPRYKVTKRGQDVALRCDPISGHVSLYWYRQALGQGPEFLTYFNYEAQQDKSGLPNDRFSAERPEGSISTLTIQRTEQRDSAMYRCASSGVRSSGANVLTFGAGSRLTVL.

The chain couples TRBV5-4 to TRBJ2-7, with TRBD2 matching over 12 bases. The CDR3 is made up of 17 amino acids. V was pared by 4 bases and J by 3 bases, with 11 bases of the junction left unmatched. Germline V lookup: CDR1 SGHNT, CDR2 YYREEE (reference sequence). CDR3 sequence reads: CASSRVASGRANYEQYF. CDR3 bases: TGTGCCAGCAGCCGGGTGGCTAGCGGGAGGGCCAACTACGAGCAGTACTTC.

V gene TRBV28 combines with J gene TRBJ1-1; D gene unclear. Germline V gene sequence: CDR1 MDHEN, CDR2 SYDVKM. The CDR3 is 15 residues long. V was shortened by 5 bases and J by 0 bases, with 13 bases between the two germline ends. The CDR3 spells CASSAPTSMNTEAFF. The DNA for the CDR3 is TGTGCCAGCAGTGCCCCTACCAGCATGAACACTGAAGCTTTCTTT. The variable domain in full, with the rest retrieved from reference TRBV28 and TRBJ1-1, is DVKVTQSSRYLVKRTGEKVFLECVQDMDHENMFWYRQDPGLGLRLIYFSYDVKMKEKGDIPEGYSVSREKKERFSLILESASTNQTSMYLCASSAPTSMNTEAFFGQGTRLTVV.

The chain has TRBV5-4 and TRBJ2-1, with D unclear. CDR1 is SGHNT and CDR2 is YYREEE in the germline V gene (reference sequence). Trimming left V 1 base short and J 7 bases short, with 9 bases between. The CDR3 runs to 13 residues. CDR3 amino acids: CASSLPSQNEQFF. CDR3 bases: TGTGCCAGCAGCTTGCCGTCCCAAAATGAGCAGTTCTTC.